This entry lists 23 T cell receptor beta chains sequenced from one sample in a study of blood T cell repertoires in COVID-19. Some clones are missing from TCRdb's copy, which holds only in-frame ones; the method was immunoSEQ multiplex PCR. The sample includes roughly 110,000 clones, roughly nine tenths seen only once; the top ten take approximately 5%. Input material: peripheral blood. The receptors here all came from a middle-aged man with active or convalescent COVID-19.

This clone was counted a single time. The V call is TRBV21-1, the J call TRBJ2-5; the table names TRBD2, a call not compared with the DNA. TRBV21-1 is noted as a pseudogene. The CDR3 consists of 14 residues. The CDR3: CAQQGQGGKETQYF. CDR3 coding DNA: TGTGCCCAGCAGGGTCAGGGAGGTAAAGAGACCCAGTACTTC.

The chain joins TRBV19 to TRBJ2-7, with 8 bases lining up with TRBD1. Trimming took 3 bases from V and 3 from J; bases not matched to a gene: 7. Germline-derived CDR1 and CDR2 are LNHDA and SQIVND (reference sequence). The CDR3 extends over 15 amino acids. The CDR3 coding sequence is TGTGCCAGTAGTATTAGTGGACAGGGACTCTACGAGCAGTACTTC. This codes for CASSISGQGLYEQYF. The whole variable domain, remainder taken from reference TRBV19 and TRBJ2-7, is DGGITQSPKYLFRKEGQNVTLSCEQNLNHDAMYWYRQDPGQGLRLIYYSQIVNDFQKGDIAEGYSVSREKKESFPLTVTSAQKNPTAFYLCASSISGQGLYEQYFGPGTRLTVT.

The V and J genes are TRBV5-1 and TRBJ1-1, with D possibly TRBD1 on 6 matching bases. This CDR3 contains 14 residues. CDR1 and CDR2 (germline): SGHRS, YFSETQ. V was trimmed by 4 bases and J by 1 base, leaving 11 bases between them. Here the CDR3 reads CASSIGGANTEAFF. The CDR3 DNA sequence: TGCGCCAGCAGCATAGGGGGAGCGAACACTGAAGCTTTCTTT.

This chain connects TRBV18 to TRBJ2-5, with 8 bases matching TRBD1. This CDR3 contains 15 residues. V lost 2 bases, J lost 3 bases, and 5 bases stayed unmatched. Germline CDR1 is KGHSH and CDR2 is LQKENI. As DNA, the CDR3 is TGTGCCAGCTCACCATTGGGGACAGGAGAAGAGACCCAGTACTTC. Translation: CASSPLGTGEETQYF. Based on the CDR3 plus reference TRBV18 and TRBJ2-5, the full variable domain is NAGVMQNPRHLVRRRGQEARLRCSPMKGHSHVYWYRQLPEEGLKFMVYLQKENIIDESGMPKERFSAEFPKEGPSILRIQQVVRGDSAAYFCASSPLGTGEETQYFGPGTRLLVL.

This rearrangement joins TRBV7-2 to TRBJ1-2; D is uncertain. The CDR3 totals 13 residues. The germline V and J ends were trimmed by 10 bases and 5 bases, with 17 bases remaining between them. Germline assignment: CDR1 SGHTA and CDR2 FQGNSA. The CDR3 nucleotides are TGTGCCACTTCCGGTCCTTCAAATTATGGCTACACCTTC. It specifies CATSGPSNYGYTF. Full variable domain (missing parts from reference TRBV7-2 and TRBJ1-2): GAGVSQSPSNKVTEKGKDVELRCDPISGHTALYWYRQSLGQGLEFLIYFQGNSAPDKSGLPSDRFSAERTGGSVSTLTIQRTQQEDSAVYLCATSGPSNYGYTFGSGTRLTVV.

A single count supports this clone. The DNA of the CDR3 is TGCGCCAGCAGCGCTCAATTACAGGGGAATGAGCAGTTCTTC. Translating gives CASSAQLQGNEQFF. This chain joins TRBV5-1 and TRBJ2-1; 7 bases align to TRBD1. Germline V CDR1 and CDR2: SGHRS, YFSETQ. With V trimmed by 4 bases and J by 7 bases, 8 bases remained unmatched. CDR3 length: 14 residues. Drawing the rest from reference TRBV5-1 and TRBJ2-1, the complete variable domain is KAGVTQTPRYLIKTRGQQVTLSCSPISGHRSVSWYQQTPGQGLQFLFEYFSETQRNKGNFPGRFSGRQFSNSRSEMNVSTLELGDSALYLCASSAQLQGNEQFFGPGTRLTVL.

The chain has TRBV19 and TRBJ1-5, with D maybe TRBD1 (6 bases). CDR3 size: 15 residues. Germline CDR1 LNHDA, CDR2 SQIVND (reference sequence). V lost 3 bases, J lost 4 bases, and 13 bases lay in between. This CDR3 is CASSIQAGANQPQHF. In DNA form, the CDR3 reads TGTGCCAGTAGTATTCAGGCAGGGGCAAATCAGCCCCAGCATTTT.

For the CDR3, the DNA is TGTGCCAGCAGTCCGATAGCGGCACAAGAGACCCAGTACTTC. Translation: CASSPIAAQETQYF. The chain uses TRBV6-5 and TRBJ2-5, with D maybe TRBD2 (6 bases). Trimming stripped 5 bases from V and 2 bases from J, with 12 bases between. The CDR3 loop spans 14 amino acids. The V gene's germline CDR1 is MNHEY and CDR2 SVGAGI.

A single count supports this clone. The CDR3 protein is CASSTPTGGDSPLHF. CDR3 DNA: TGTGCCAGTAGTACTCCGACAGGGGGTGATTCACCCCTCCACTTT. The chain employs TRBV19 and TRBJ1-6, with 9 bases identical to TRBD1. The CDR3 has 15 amino acids. In germline, CDR1 is LNHDA, CDR2 SQIVND (reference sequence). V trimming: 4 bases; J trimming: 8 bases; junction bases outside the gene matches: 6. Looking up the rest from reference TRBV19 and TRBJ1-6 gives the full variable domain: DGGITQSPKYLFRKEGQNVTLSCEQNLNHDAMYWYRQDPGQGLRLIYYSQIVNDFQKGDIAEGYSVSREKKESFPLTVTSAQKNPTAFYLCASSTPTGGDSPLHFGNGTRLTVT.

The chain recombines TRBV6-1 with TRBJ2-3, with 8 bases matching TRBD1. The CDR3 has 17 residues. V lost 2 bases, J lost 5 bases, and 12 bases stayed unmatched. Germline V gives CDR1 MNHNS, CDR2 SASEGT. The CDR3 DNA sequence: TGTGCCAGCAGTGAAATTTGGGGCAGGGGGCGAGGAGATACGCAGTATTTT. Translating it yields CASSEIWGRGRGDTQYF.

The CDR3, as DNA: TGTGCCAGCAGCCAAACCCGACAGGGGGCGGTGGGCTACACCTTC. Translated, it gives CASSQTRQGAVGYTF. This rearrangement joins TRBV3-1 (or the pseudogene TRBV3-2) to TRBJ1-2; 10 nucleotides match TRBD1. The germline CDR1 and CDR2 sequences are LGHDT and YNNKEL (reference sequence). The trim removed 2 bases at V and 8 bases at J, leaving 8 bases unmatched. The CDR3 consists of 15 residues.

The chain combines TRBV27 with TRBJ1-5; 11 bases agree with TRBD1. Trimming cost V 6 bases and J 0 bases; bases outside gene matches: 10. The germline CDR1 and CDR2 sequences are MNHEY and SMNVEV (reference sequence). The CDR3 loop spans 18 amino acids. CDR3 DNA: TGTGCCAGCAGCGGGACAGGGGGTGAAGCCTATAGCAATCAGCCCCAGCATTTT. This encodes CASSGTGGEAYSNQPQHF.

The sample holds one count of this clone. This chain joins TRBV6-2 or TRBV6-3 and TRBJ2-1, with 8 bases identical to TRBD2. J gave up 9 bases and V 4 bases, and 14 bases lay outside the gene matches. In germline, CDR1 is MNHEY, CDR2 SVGEGT. This CDR3 has 16 amino acids. The CDR3 reads CASSSLAGRGSIEQFF. Here the CDR3 DNA reads TGTGCCAGCAGTTCTTTAGCGGGAAGAGGATCGATTGAGCAGTTCTTC.

This clone was detected a few times. J is TRBJ2-7 and V is TRBV19; 10 nucleotides match TRBD1. This CDR3 is 12 amino acids long. The V and J ends lost 10 bases and 5 bases, in that order; junction bases with no gene match: 5. Germline V gene data show CDR1 as LNHDA and CDR2 as SQIVND (reference sequence). CDR3 sequence reads: CATRDRGDEQYF. The CDR3 nucleotides read TGTGCCACCCGGGACAGGGGCGACGAGCAGTACTTC.

This chain joins TRBV7-9 and TRBJ1-6; D might be TRBD1 (5 bases). Between the trimmed V and J ends, which lost 1 base and 13 bases, there was a span of 5 bases. CDR3 size: 11 residues. CDR1 and CDR2 from the germline V gene are SEHNR and FQNEAQ (reference sequence). The CDR3 sequence: CASSLGGPLHF. CDR3 bases: TGTGCCAGCAGCTTAGGGGGCCCCCTCCACTTT.

The chain joins TRBV18 to TRBJ1-2; D gene ambiguous. The CDR3 consists of 14 residues. Germline V gives CDR1 KGHSH, CDR2 LQKENI. Trimming stripped 4 bases from V and 5 bases from J, with 14 bases between. The CDR3 is CASSQGGVLYGYTF. CDR3 sequence (DNA): TGTGCCAGCTCACAGGGCGGGGTGTTATATGGCTACACCTTC.

This rearrangement joins TRBV9 to TRBJ2-1; 10 bases map to TRBD1. CDR1 is SGDLS and CDR2 is YYNGEE in the germline V gene. This CDR3 has 14 residues. V trimming: 5 bases; J trimming: 10 bases; junction bases outside the gene matches: 9. The CDR3 nucleotides read TGTGCCAGCAGGCCGGGACAGGGGATCGGGGAGCAGTTCTTC. Amino acid sequence: CASRPGQGIGEQFF. Combining the CDR3 with reference TRBV9 and TRBJ2-1 gives the whole variable domain DSGVTQTPKHLITATGQRVTLRCSPRSGDLSVYWYQQSLDQGLQFLIQYYNGEERAKGNILERFSAQQFPDLHSELNLSSLELGDSALYFCASRPGQGIGEQFFGPGTRLTVL.

The V and J genes are TRBV6-5 and TRBJ2-5; 8 bases match TRBD2. CDR3 size: 15 residues. Germline-derived CDR1 and CDR2 are MNHEY and SVGAGI. Trimming cost V 4 bases and J 5 bases; bases outside gene matches: 9. The DNA of the CDR3 is TGTGCCAGCAGTTTAACGGGAGGGCCAGGGGAGACCCAGTACTTC. Translation: CASSLTGGPGETQYF.

The rearrangement uses TRBV24-1 and TRBJ1-4, with 7 bases identical to TRBD1. Germline CDR1 reads KGHDR; CDR2 reads SFDVKD. The CDR3 loop spans 16 amino acids. Trimming cost V 2 bases and J 4 bases; bases outside gene matches: 6. CDR3 sequence (DNA): TGTGCCACCAGTGATTCGGCAGGGGGTCTTAATGAAAAACTGTTTTTT. Protein: CATSDSAGGLNEKLFF.

This clone has just one count. V gene TRBV15 combines with J gene TRBJ2-1, with D tentatively TRBD1 (5 bases). The CDR3 runs to 14 residues. V dropped 6 bases and J dropped 6 bases, with 15 bases sitting between them. Germline lookup yields CDR1 LNHNV and CDR2 YYDKDF (reference sequence). In DNA, the CDR3 is TGTGCCACCAGTACCCGACAGACTTGCAATGAGCAGTTCTTC. It yields the protein CATSTRQTCNEQFF.

This rearrangement joins TRBV6-5 to TRBJ2-7; the match to TRBD2 covers 7 bases. Germline V gene sequence: CDR1 MNHEY, CDR2 SVGAGI. V was clipped by 0 bases and J by 3 bases; unmatched bases: 5. The CDR3 loop spans 15 amino acids. The CDR3 protein is CASSYSSSGIYEQYF. The DNA for the CDR3 is TGTGCCAGCAGTTACTCGTCCAGCGGGATCTACGAGCAGTACTTC.

V and J are TRBV7-2 and TRBJ2-1; D is unresolved. The germline V gene has CDR1 SGHTA and CDR2 FQGNSA. V was pared by 3 bases and J by 9 bases, with 6 bases between. CDR3 length equals 11 residues. In nucleotides, the CDR3 is TGTGCCAGCAGCTTCTGGCTTGAGCAGTTCTTC. It encodes CASSFWLEQFF. Full variable domain (missing parts from reference TRBV7-2 and TRBJ2-1): GAGVSQSPSNKVTEKGKDVELRCDPISGHTALYWYRQSLGQGLEFLIYFQGNSAPDKSGLPSDRFSAERTGGSVSTLTIQRTQQEDSAVYLCASSFWLEQFFGPGTRLTVL.

The chain joins TRBV19 to TRBJ2-6, with 9 bases aligning to TRBD1. Germline V gene lookup returns CDR1 LNHDA and CDR2 SQIVND (reference sequence). This CDR3 region has 18 residues. V lost 6 bases, J lost 1 base, and 10 bases stayed unmatched. CDR3 sequence (DNA): TGTGCCAGTAGGTATCCGGGACAGGGTGGATCTGGGGCCAACGTCCTGACTTTC. Its protein is CASRYPGQGGSGANVLTF.